The 10 T cell receptor beta chains below come from one sample, sequenced in a study of blood T cell repertoires in COVID-19. Assay used: immunoSEQ multiplex PCR; TCRdb lists only in-frame clones, some missing. The profile shows some 130,000 clones, around 87% of them singletons. Material: peripheral blood. These receptors were taken from a man over 45 with active COVID-19.

The genes are TRBV6-5 and TRBJ1-4, with D perhaps TRBD1 (6 bases). CDR3 length: 15 amino acids. In germline, CDR1 is MNHEY, CDR2 SVGAGI. Trimming stripped 4 bases from V and 7 bases from J, with 16 bases between. In DNA form, the CDR3 reads TGTGCCAGCAGTTCCCTGACAGGACTGGGTGAAAAACTGTTTTTT. The encoded protein is CASSSLTGLGEKLFF.

The chain joins TRBV12-3 or TRBV12-4 to TRBJ2-3; D gene ambiguous. This CDR3 comprises 13 residues. V lost 2 bases, J lost 0 bases, and 3 bases lay in between. CDR3 coding DNA: TGTGCCAGCAGTTTACGGAGCACAGATACGCAGTATTTT. Its protein product is CASSLRSTDTQYF.

The rearrangement links TRBV11-2 to TRBJ2-3; TRBD2 might be the D (5 bases). This CDR3 is built from 17 residues. Trimming stripped 2 bases from V and 2 bases from J, with 17 bases between. Germline CDR1 reads SGHAT; CDR2 reads FQNNGV. CDR3 amino acids: CASSLYERPTPTDTQYF. The CDR3 DNA sequence: TGTGCCAGCAGCTTATATGAGCGGCCAACCCCCACAGATACGCAGTATTTT.

The chain combines TRBV2 with TRBJ1-5; D uncertain. Germline CDR1 SNHLY, CDR2 FYNNEI. Trimming shortened V by 1 base and J by 2 bases, and 9 bases separated the two germline ends. The CDR3 is 15 residues long. CDR3 sequence (DNA): TGTGCCAGCAGTGAAGGCCCTAAAGGCAATCAGCCCCAGCATTTT. The encoded protein is CASSEGPKGNQPQHF.

The rearrangement links TRBV21-1 to TRBJ2-3; TRBD2, the table's D call, was not compared with the DNA. TRBV21-1 is labeled a pseudogene. The CDR3 has 18 amino acids. CDR3 DNA sequence: TGTGCCAGCAGCAAAGCGCGGACTAGCGGGGGGGCAGGTGATACGCAGTATTTT. Its protein product is CASSKARTSGGAGDTQYF.

The gene calls are TRBV5-5 and TRBJ1-5; TRBD1 aligns across 7 bases. Germline V CDR1 and CDR2: SGHKS, YYEKEE (reference sequence). The CDR3 is 14 residues long. Trimming removed 2 bases from V and 9 bases from J; junction bases left unmatched: 8. The CDR3 bases are TGTGCCAGCAGCTTAGAGACAGGGTTAAGGCCCCAGCATTTT. Encoded protein: CASSLETGLRPQHF. The full variable domain, its missing parts supplied by reference TRBV5-5 and TRBJ1-5, is DAGVTQSPTHLIKTRGQQVTLRCSPISGHKSVSWYQQVLGQGPQFIFQYYEKEERGRGNFPDRFSARQFPNYSSELNVNALLLGDSALYLCASSLETGLRPQHFGDGTRLSIL.

The count of this clone is one. CDR3 protein: CASSLDSPSSYEQYF. The CDR3 DNA follows: TGCGCCAGCAGCTTAGACAGTCCCAGCTCCTACGAGCAGTACTTC. This chain links TRBV5-1 with TRBJ2-7; D is possibly TRBD1 (5 bases). The germline CDR1 and CDR2 sequences are SGHRS and YFSETQ. Trimming pared 2 bases from V and 0 bases from J, leaving 12 bases between. The CDR3 runs 15 residues.

This clone has ten or more counts. The rearrangement uses TRBV3-1 (or the pseudogene TRBV3-2) and TRBJ2-1; D perhaps matches TRBD2 (5 bases). The CDR3 is made up of 15 amino acids. Germline V gene data show CDR1 as LGHDT and CDR2 as YNNKEL (reference sequence). V was trimmed by 2 bases and J by 5 bases, leaving 13 bases between them. The CDR3 sequence: CASSQPSSGHNEQFF. The CDR3 DNA sequence: TGTGCCAGCAGCCAACCTTCCAGCGGTCACAATGAGCAGTTCTTC.

The chain uses TRBV9 and TRBJ1-1; 7 nucleotides line up with TRBD1. Germline V gives CDR1 SGDLS, CDR2 YYNGEE. The V and J ends lost 3 bases and 5 bases, in that order; junction bases with no gene match: 4. The CDR3 has 13 amino acids. CDR3 DNA: TGTGCCAGCAGCGCGCTACAGGGGACTGAAGCTTTCTTT. Its translation is CASSALQGTEAFF.

The V and J genes are TRBV2 and TRBJ1-2; 9 bases are a match to TRBD1. Germline CDR1 reads SNHLY; CDR2 reads FYNNEI. Trimming cost V 7 bases and J 5 bases; bases outside gene matches: 8. The CDR3 sequence is 14 residues long. Here the CDR3 DNA reads TGTGCCAGCATTAGACCGGGACAGGGATATGGCTACACCTTC. Protein sequence: CASIRPGQGYGYTF. Full variable domain (remainder filled in from reference TRBV2 and TRBJ1-2): EPEVTQTPSHQVTQMGQEVILRCVPISNHLYFYWYRQILGQKVEFLVSFYNNEISEKSEIFDDQFSVERPDGSNFTLKIRSTKLEDSAMYFCASIRPGQGYGYTFGSGTRLTVV.